The clone carrying this T cell receptor (beta chain) was recorded many times. TCRdb re-called the 5' RACE reads with MiXCR, one entry per CDR3 protein. The sample lists about 320,000 distinct CDR3 sequences, around 4.5% occurring once. The CDR3 loop spans 11 amino acids. With 5 bases removed from V and 8 bases from J, the gap between germline ends came to 12 bases. Germline CDR1 DFQATT, CDR2 SNEGSKA (reference sequence). These data are taken from a study of T cells after yellow fever vaccination. This clonotype originated in a young man who received the YFV17D yellow fever vaccine. The J gene is TRBJ1-1, the V gene TRBV20-1; D unresolved. Sequenced here: PBMCs, sampled 15 days after the yellow fever booster vaccination. The CDR3 protein is CSARTGFEAFF. CDR3 in DNA: TGCAGTGCTCGAACGGGATTCGAAGCTTTCTTT.